A single sample gave rise to the 21 T cell receptor beta chains below, sequenced in a study of blood T cell repertoires in COVID-19. Assay: immunoSEQ multiplex PCR; the TCRdb copy retains only in-frame clones and omits some. The sample gives 230,000 or so clones, roughly 84% of which show up once; 5% to 8% is in the top ten. Sample: PBMCs or T cells enriched from blood (not recorded which). The receptor set was obtained from a woman between 45 and 65 years old who had been exposed to COVID-19.

The chain is built from TRBV4-2 and TRBJ2-1; 8 positions match TRBD2. The V and J ends lost 0 bases and 7 bases, in that order; junction bases with no gene match: 11. Germline values: CDR1 LGHNA, CDR2 YNFKEQ. This CDR3 is built from 17 residues. CDR3 sequence: CASSQDSRAGGRNEQFF. The CDR3 DNA reads TGTGCCAGCAGCCAAGATAGTAGGGCGGGGGGCAGGAATGAGCAGTTCTTC.

This chain uses TRBV13 with TRBJ1-1, with 7 bases matching TRBD1. The CDR3 loop spans 14 amino acids. Losses at the gene ends were 5 bases for V and 7 bases for J; bases not matched to a gene: 10. Germline CDR1 PRHDT, CDR2 FYEKMQ (reference sequence). In nucleotides, the CDR3 is TGTGCCAGCAGCCGACGCACAGGGGAGATTGAAGCTTTCTTT. It specifies CASSRRTGEIEAFF.

The V call is TRBV5-6, the J call TRBJ2-2; D perhaps matches TRBD2 (5 bases). Between the trimmed V and J ends, which lost 1 base and 5 bases, there was a span of 6 bases. CDR3 length: 13 amino acids. Germline assignment: CDR1 SGHDT and CDR2 YYEEEE. The CDR3 here is CASSLSGTGELFF. Here the CDR3 DNA reads TGTGCCAGCAGCTTGAGCGGAACCGGGGAGCTGTTTTTT.

There are a few counts of this clone. The chain links TRBV6-2 or TRBV6-3 to TRBJ1-2, with D possibly matching TRBD1 (6 bases). The V end was cut by 7 bases, the J end by 5 bases, with 17 bases between. The germline V gene has CDR1 MNHEY and CDR2 SVGEGT. This CDR3 contains 14 residues. The CDR3 is CASTPSGTLYGYTF. CDR3 sequence (DNA): TGTGCCAGCACCCCATCCGGGACACTATATGGCTACACCTTC.

This chain uses TRBV4-1 with TRBJ1-3; a possible D gene is TRBD1 (5 bases). The V and J ends lost 0 bases and 1 base respectively, with 10 bases between them. Germline V gene sequence: CDR1 MGHRA, CDR2 YSYEKL. CDR3 length: 16 residues. CDR3 bases: TGCGCCAGCAGCCAAGATGGAGGGGTTTCTGGAAACACCATATATTTT. It specifies CASSQDGGVSGNTIYF.

This chain connects TRBV29-1 to TRBJ2-1; no definite D call. The ends were cut back, 8 bases at V and 0 bases at J, with 14 bases in the middle. The CDR3 is 14 residues long. CDR1 and CDR2 (germline): SQVTM, ANQGSEA. In DNA form, the CDR3 reads TGCAGCTTCAACCCACCGAGCTCCTACAATGAGCAGTTCTTC. The encoded protein is CSFNPPSSYNEQFF.

This chain links TRBV11-2 with TRBJ1-2; D call uncertain. CDR1 and CDR2 (germline): SGHAT, FQNNGV. This CDR3 comprises 13 residues. Trimming left V 5 bases short and J 2 bases short, with 9 bases between. The CDR3: CASSRDKNYGYTF. In DNA, the CDR3 is TGTGCCAGCAGCCGTGACAAGAACTATGGCTACACCTTC.

The gene calls are TRBV4-2 and TRBJ1-1; 9 bases map to TRBD1. The CDR3 sequence is 16 residues long. CDR1 and CDR2 (germline): LGHNA, YNFKEQ. V trimming: 0 bases; J trimming: 3 bases; junction bases outside the gene matches: 5. The CDR3 coding sequence is TGTGCCAGCAGCCAAGATCAGGGACAGGGAGACACTGAAGCTTTCTTT. It specifies CASSQDQGQGDTEAFF.

Many counts were recorded for this clone. This chain uses TRBV3-1 (or the pseudogene TRBV3-2) with TRBJ1-1; a weak D match, TRBD1 (5 bases). The CDR3 contains 13 residues. The ends were cut back, 4 bases at V and 5 bases at J, with 11 bases in the middle. Per the germline V gene, CDR1 is LGHDT and CDR2 is YNNKEL (reference sequence). CDR3 sequence reads: CASSPARVTEAFF. The CDR3 region has the DNA TGTGCCAGCAGCCCGGCCAGGGTAACTGAAGCTTTCTTT.

The chain employs TRBV5-6 and TRBJ1-2, with 7 bases aligning to TRBD1. V lost 4 bases and J lost 5; bases outside the gene matches: 8. The CDR3 is made up of 14 amino acids. CDR1 and CDR2 from the germline V gene are SGHDT and YYEEEE. The CDR3: CASSAGQRIYGYTF. In DNA form, the CDR3 reads TGTGCCAGCAGCGCGGGACAGAGGATTTATGGCTACACCTTC.

The gene calls are TRBV6-1 and TRBJ1-5, with a tentative D call TRBD1 (5 bases). Germline assignment: CDR1 MNHNS and CDR2 SASEGT. The V and J ends lost 2 bases and 2 bases respectively, with 7 bases between them. This CDR3 is built from 14 residues. CDR3 coding DNA: TGTGCCAGCAGTGAATGGGGCGGCAATCAGCCCCAGCATTTT. Residues: CASSEWGGNQPQHF.

The rearrangement links TRBV4-2 to TRBJ1-2; 7 bases are a match to TRBD1. V trimming: 1 base; J trimming: 0 bases; junction bases outside the gene matches: 2. The CDR3 spans 15 residues. Germline V gives CDR1 LGHNA, CDR2 YNFKEQ. The CDR3 region has the DNA TGTGCCAGCAGCCAAGCACAGGGGACTAACTATGGCTACACCTTC. It yields the protein CASSQAQGTNYGYTF.

The chain has TRBV9 and TRBJ1-1; D gene uncertain. Trimming stripped 0 bases from V and 4 bases from J, with 13 bases between. There are 15 residues in the CDR3. Germline-derived CDR1 and CDR2 are SGDLS and YYNGEE. DNA for the CDR3: TGTGCCAGCAGCGTAGACGCGAAGTGGAGCACTGAAGCTTTCTTT. It codes for CASSVDAKWSTEAFF.

The chain uses TRBV3-1 (or the pseudogene TRBV3-2) and TRBJ1-6; D is undetermined. V shed 1 base and J shed 13 bases, with 14 bases lying between them. Looked up from germline, CDR1 is LGHDT and CDR2 is YNNKEL (reference sequence). This CDR3 contains 14 residues. CDR3 nucleotides: TGTGCCAGCAGCCAAGCTCCGGGTTCTCATCCCCTCCACTTT. This codes for CASSQAPGSHPLHF.

V is TRBV10-1 and J is TRBJ2-2; 7 nucleotides line up with TRBD1. Germline V gives CDR1 WNHNN, CDR2 SYGVQD (reference sequence). CDR3 length: 13 amino acids. V was pared by 2 bases and J by 6 bases, with 0 bases of the junction left unmatched. Here the CDR3 reads CASSEDRAGELFF. The CDR3 nucleotides read TGCGCCAGCAGTGAGGACAGGGCCGGGGAGCTGTTTTTT.

The chain combines TRBV7-8 with TRBJ1-1; 7 positions agree with TRBD1. In germline, CDR1 is SGHVS, CDR2 FQNEAQ. The V segment lost 0 bases and the J segment 9 bases; nucleotides outside the gene matches: 7. This CDR3 has 14 amino acids. Here the CDR3 reads CASSLAAGGLKAFF. CDR3 bases: TGTGCCAGCAGCTTAGCTGCAGGGGGGCTCAAAGCTTTCTTT.

This chain uses TRBV23-1 with TRBJ1-5, with 7 positions matching TRBD1. TRBV23-1 is treated as an ORF (open reading frame) with a function not yet certain. The ends lost 2 bases at V and 3 bases at J; junction bases unmatched: 7. CDR3 size: 16 residues. DNA of the CDR3: TGCGCCAGCAGTCAACCTGACAGGGCAAACAATCAGCCCCAGCATTTT. Translation gives CASSQPDRANNQPQHF.

This chain links TRBV11-2 with TRBJ1-1; possibly TRBD1 for D (6 bases). Germline V gene lookup returns CDR1 SGHAT and CDR2 FQNNGV. The V end was cut by 7 bases, the J end by 5 bases, with 17 bases between. This CDR3 region has 14 residues. The CDR3 loop reads CASNPGVRGTEAFF. As DNA, the CDR3 is TGTGCCAGCAACCCAGGGGTTAGGGGAACTGAAGCTTTCTTT.

With respect to this clone: Other DNA sequences in this specimen translate into the identical CDR3. The gene calls are TRBV12-3 or TRBV12-4 and TRBJ1-1; D possibly corresponds to TRBD1 (5 bases). The CDR3 has 13 residues. Trimming took off 9 bases at V and 1 base at J, with 12 bases between the two ends. CDR3 sequence: CASTRRGNTEAFF. The CDR3 coding sequence is TGTGCCAGTACCCGGAGGGGGAACACTGAAGCTTTCTTT.

The rearrangement joins TRBV6-4 to TRBJ2-5, with a weak D call TRBD2 (7 bases). This CDR3 is built from 12 residues. Per the germline V gene, CDR1 is MRHNA and CDR2 is SNTAGT. The V end was cut by 8 bases, the J end by 5 bases, with 12 bases between. The CDR3: CASRGRGETQYF. The CDR3, as DNA: TGTGCCAGCCGGGGGAGGGGGGAGACCCAGTACTTC.

This clone was detected only once. This chain connects TRBV3-1 (or the pseudogene TRBV3-2) to TRBJ1-5; D uncertain. CDR3 length: 16 amino acids. V lost 0 bases and J lost 1, with 10 bases in between. In germline, CDR1 is LGHDT, CDR2 YNNKEL (reference sequence). The CDR3: CASSQEGGSSNQPQHF. The CDR3 coding sequence is TGTGCCAGCAGCCAAGAAGGCGGGTCGAGCAATCAGCCCCAGCATTTT.